The sequence of this T cell receptor beta chain was determined in a study of T cell clusters in autoimmune cytopenias. Multiplex touch-down PCR amplified TRB using TRB-A and TRB-B pools in one tube. Reprocessing the multiplex PCR reads, TCRdb reports a single entry for every CDR3 protein and omits DNA. The sample holds some 11,000 distinct CDR3 sequences. Each sample's input was 250 ng genomic DNA, roughly 40,000 genome equivalents. On this clonotype itself: Antigen unknown.

This CDR3 has 14 residues. Germline lookup yields CDR1 SGHDT and CDR2 YYEEEE. Study results and limitations: Physiological T cell clusters of healthy donors were apparently absent in primary autoimmune cytopenia patients. Active autoimmune hepatitis patients had around 3-fold fewer exclusive TRB clusters than healthy donors.

Material for sequencing was peripheral blood. The chain couples TRBV5-6 to TRBJ2-3; the D call of TRBD2 rests on TCRdb alone, since no DNA is present to check it. This receptor was identified in a human donor with an autoimmune cytopenia or autoimmune hepatitis (not recorded which). The CDR3 spells CASSFGGSPDTQYF.